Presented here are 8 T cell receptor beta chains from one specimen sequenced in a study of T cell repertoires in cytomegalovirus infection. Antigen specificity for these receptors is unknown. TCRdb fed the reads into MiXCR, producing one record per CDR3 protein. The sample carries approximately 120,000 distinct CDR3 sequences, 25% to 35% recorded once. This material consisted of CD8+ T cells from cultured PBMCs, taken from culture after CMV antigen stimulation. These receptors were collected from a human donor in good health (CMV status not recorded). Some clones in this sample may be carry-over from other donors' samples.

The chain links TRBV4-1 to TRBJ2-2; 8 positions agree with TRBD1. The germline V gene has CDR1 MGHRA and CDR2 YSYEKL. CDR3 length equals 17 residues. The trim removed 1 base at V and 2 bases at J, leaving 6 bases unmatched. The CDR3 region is CASSQVQGGPNTGELFF. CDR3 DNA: TGCGCCAGCAGCCAAGTACAGGGGGGACCTAACACCGGGGAGCTGTTTTTT.

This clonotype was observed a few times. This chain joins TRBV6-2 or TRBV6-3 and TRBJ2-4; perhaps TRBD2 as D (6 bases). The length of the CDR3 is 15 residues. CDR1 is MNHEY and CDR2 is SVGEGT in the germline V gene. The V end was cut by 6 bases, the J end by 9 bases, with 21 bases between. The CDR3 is CASSPPRGMRSIQYF. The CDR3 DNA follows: TGTGCCAGCAGCCCCCCGCGGGGTATGCGGAGCATTCAGTACTTC.

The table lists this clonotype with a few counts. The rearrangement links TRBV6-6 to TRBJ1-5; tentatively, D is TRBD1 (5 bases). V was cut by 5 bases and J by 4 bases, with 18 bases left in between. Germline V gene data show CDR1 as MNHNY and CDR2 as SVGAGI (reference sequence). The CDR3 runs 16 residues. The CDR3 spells CASSPHGPGSNQPQHF. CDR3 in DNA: TGTGCCAGCAGTCCACATGGGCCAGGGTCAAATCAGCCCCAGCATTTT.

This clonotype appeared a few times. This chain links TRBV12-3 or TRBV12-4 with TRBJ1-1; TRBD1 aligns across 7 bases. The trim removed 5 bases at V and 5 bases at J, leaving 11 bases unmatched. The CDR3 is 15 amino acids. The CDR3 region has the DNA TGTGCCAGCAGTCCGACAGGGACTTTCAATACTGAAGCTTTCTTT. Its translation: CASSPTGTFNTEAFF.

The CDR3 region has the DNA TGTGCCAGCAGTTGGGGACAGGGCAATCAGCCCCAGCATTTT. Its protein product is CASSWGQGNQPQHF. The rearrangement uses TRBV27 and TRBJ1-5; TRBD1 matches 8 bases. CDR1 and CDR2 from the germline V gene are MNHEY and SMNVEV (reference sequence). The V and J ends lost 4 bases and 2 bases, in that order; junction bases with no gene match: 1. This CDR3 spans 14 amino acids.

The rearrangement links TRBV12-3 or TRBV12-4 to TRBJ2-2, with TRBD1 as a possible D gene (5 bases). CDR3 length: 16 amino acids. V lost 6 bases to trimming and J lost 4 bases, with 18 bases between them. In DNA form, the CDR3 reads TGTGCCAGCAGCCCCCAGGCAGGGCCGGTCACCGGGGAGCTGTTTTTT. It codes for CASSPQAGPVTGELFF.

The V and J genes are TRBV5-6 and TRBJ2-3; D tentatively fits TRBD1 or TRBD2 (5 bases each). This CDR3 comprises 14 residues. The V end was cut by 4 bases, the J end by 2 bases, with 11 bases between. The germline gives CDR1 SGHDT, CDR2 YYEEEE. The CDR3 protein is CASSGGPLTDTQYF. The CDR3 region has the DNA TGTGCCAGCAGCGGGGGACCACTCACAGATACGCAGTATTTT.

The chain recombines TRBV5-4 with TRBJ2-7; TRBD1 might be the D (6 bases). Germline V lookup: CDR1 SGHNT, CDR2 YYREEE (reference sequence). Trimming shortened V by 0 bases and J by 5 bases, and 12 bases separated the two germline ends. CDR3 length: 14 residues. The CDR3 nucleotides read TGTGCCAGCAGCTTGGTCCCAGGGACACACGAGCAGTACTTC. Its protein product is CASSLVPGTHEQYF.